Listed here are 6 T cell receptor beta chains from one sample, sequenced in a study of cytotoxic CD8 clonotypes in ibrutinib-treated CLL. TCRdb keeps only in-frame clones here, not all; method: immunoSEQ multiplex PCR. The sample contains about 270,000 clones, about 72% of which appear only once. Sequenced here: PBMCs, sampled at disease progression, from a patient treated with ibrutinib. These receptors all stem from a human donor with chronic lymphocytic leukemia.

The chain combines TRBV28 with TRBJ2-7; D possibly uses TRBD1 or TRBD2 (5 bases each). V was trimmed by 0 bases and J by 7 bases, leaving 10 bases between them. CDR3 length: 13 amino acids. The germline V gene has CDR1 MDHEN and CDR2 SYDVKM. The CDR3 reads CASSLWGTGEQYF. In DNA, the CDR3 is TGTGCCAGCAGTTTATGGGGGACGGGGGAGCAGTACTTC.

This rearrangement joins TRBV25-1 to TRBJ2-1, with TRBD2 matching 9 bases. Germline-derived CDR1 and CDR2 are MGHDK and SYGVNS. V trimming: 4 bases; J trimming: 3 bases; junction bases outside the gene matches: 4. The CDR3 is 15 residues long. CDR3 loop: CASSVSGSSYNEQFF. In nucleotides, the CDR3 is TGTGCCAGCAGTGTTAGCGGGAGCAGCTACAATGAGCAGTTCTTC. Supplemented by reference TRBV25-1 and TRBJ2-1, the full variable domain reads EADIYQTPRYLVIGTGKKITLECSQTMGHDKMYWYQQDPGMELHLIHYSYGVNSTEKGDLSSESTVSRIRTEHFPLTLESARPSHTSQYLCASSVSGSSYNEQFFGPGTRLTVL.

The rearrangement uses TRBV5-1 and TRBJ1-1; D is uncertain. Germline CDR1 is SGHRS and CDR2 is YFSETQ. The V and J ends lost 0 bases and 1 base respectively, with 13 bases between them. The CDR3 has 16 residues. The CDR3 nucleotides read TGCGCCAGCAGCTTGGGACTCCTCCGGCCGAACACTGAAGCTTTCTTT. Translating it yields CASSLGLLRPNTEAFF.

The chain is built from TRBV18 and TRBJ2-7; 9 nucleotides align to TRBD1. Germline V gene sequence: CDR1 KGHSH, CDR2 LQKENI. V trimming: 8 bases; J trimming: 2 bases; junction bases outside the gene matches: 13. The CDR3 has 16 amino acids. CDR3 DNA: TGTGCCAGCCGCCGGGACAGGGCGTCAATGACCTACGAGCAGTACTTC. Protein sequence: CASRRDRASMTYEQYF.

CDR3 nucleotides: TGCAGCGTTGATCCCGACAGGGGGCGACAAGAGACCCAGTACTTC. Translating it yields CSVDPDRGRQETQYF. The J gene is TRBJ2-5, the V gene TRBV29-1; 10 positions match TRBD1. With V trimmed by 3 bases and J by 2 bases, 6 bases remained unmatched. Germline V lookup: CDR1 SQVTM, CDR2 ANQGSEA. The CDR3 covers 15 residues.

This chain links TRBV7-3 with TRBJ1-2; D uncertain. CDR1 and CDR2 from the germline V gene are SGHTA and FQGTGA. The V end lost 5 bases, the J end lost 2 bases, and 9 bases lay between the germline ends. This CDR3 has 13 residues. CDR3 sequence reads: CASSPGQNYGYTF. CDR3 bases: TGTGCCAGCAGCCCTGGGCAGAACTATGGCTACACCTTC.